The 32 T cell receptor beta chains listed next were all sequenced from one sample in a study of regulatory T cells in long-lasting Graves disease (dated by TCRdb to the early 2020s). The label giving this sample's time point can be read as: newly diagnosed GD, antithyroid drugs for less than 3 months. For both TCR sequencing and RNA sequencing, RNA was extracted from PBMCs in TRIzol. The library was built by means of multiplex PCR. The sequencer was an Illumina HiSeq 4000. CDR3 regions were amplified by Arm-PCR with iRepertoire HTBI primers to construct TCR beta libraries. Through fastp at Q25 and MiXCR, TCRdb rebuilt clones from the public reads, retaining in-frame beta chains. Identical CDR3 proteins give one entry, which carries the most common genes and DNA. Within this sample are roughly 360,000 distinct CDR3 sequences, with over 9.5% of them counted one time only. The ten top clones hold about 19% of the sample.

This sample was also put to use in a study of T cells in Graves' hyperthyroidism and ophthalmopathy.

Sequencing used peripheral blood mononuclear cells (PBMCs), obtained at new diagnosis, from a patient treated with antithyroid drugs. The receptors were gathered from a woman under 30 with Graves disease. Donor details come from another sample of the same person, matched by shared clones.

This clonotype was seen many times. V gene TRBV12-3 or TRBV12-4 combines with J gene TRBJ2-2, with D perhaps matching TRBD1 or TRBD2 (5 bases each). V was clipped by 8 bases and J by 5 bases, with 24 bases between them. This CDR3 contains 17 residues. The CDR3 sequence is CASLSFLQGRDTGELFF. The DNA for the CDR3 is TGTGCCAGCCTATCTTTCCTCCAGGGACGAGATACCGGGGAGCTGTTTTTT.

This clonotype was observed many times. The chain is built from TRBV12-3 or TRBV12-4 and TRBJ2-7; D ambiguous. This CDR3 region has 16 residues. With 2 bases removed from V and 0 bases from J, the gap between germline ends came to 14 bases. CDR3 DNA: TGTGCCAGCAGTTTATCCTCTGATCTCAGCTCCTACGAGCAGTACTTC. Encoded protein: CASSLSSDLSSYEQYF.

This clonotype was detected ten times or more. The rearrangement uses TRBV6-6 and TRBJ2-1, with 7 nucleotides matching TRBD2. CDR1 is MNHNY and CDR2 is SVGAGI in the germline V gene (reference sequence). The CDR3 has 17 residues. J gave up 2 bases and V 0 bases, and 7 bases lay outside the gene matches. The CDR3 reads CASSYSREGTTYNEQFF. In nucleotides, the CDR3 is TGTGCCAGCAGTTACTCGAGGGAGGGCACAACCTACAATGAGCAGTTCTTC.

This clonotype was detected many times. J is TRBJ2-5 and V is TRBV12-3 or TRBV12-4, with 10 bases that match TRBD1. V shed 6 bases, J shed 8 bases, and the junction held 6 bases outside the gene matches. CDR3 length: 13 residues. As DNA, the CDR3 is TGTGCCAGCAGCCCATGGGACAGGGGAACCCAGTACTTC. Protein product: CASSPWDRGTQYF.

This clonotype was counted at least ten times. For the CDR3, the DNA is TGTGCCAGCAGTTCGGGAAGACTAGCGGGGGGCCGAGAGACCCAGTACTTC. Translating it yields CASSSGRLAGGRETQYF. The chain joins TRBV6-9 to TRBJ2-5, with 13 bases lining up with TRBD2. The J segment lost 4 bases and the V segment lost 4 bases, leaving 9 bases of the junction unmatched. The germline V gene encodes CDR1 MNHGY and CDR2 SVAAGI. The CDR3 consists of 17 residues.

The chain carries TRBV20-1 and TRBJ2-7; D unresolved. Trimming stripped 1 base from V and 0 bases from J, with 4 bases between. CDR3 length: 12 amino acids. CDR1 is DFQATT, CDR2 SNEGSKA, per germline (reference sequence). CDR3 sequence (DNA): TGCAGTGCTAGAGGGGACTCCTACGAGCAGTACTTC. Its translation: CSARGDSYEQYF.

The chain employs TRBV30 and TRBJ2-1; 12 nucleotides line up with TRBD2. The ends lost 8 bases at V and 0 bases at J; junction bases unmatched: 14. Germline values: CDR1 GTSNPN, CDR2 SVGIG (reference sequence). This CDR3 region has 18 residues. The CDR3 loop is CAGEGLAGPRASYNEQFF. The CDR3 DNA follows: TGTGCCGGAGAGGGACTAGCGGGCCCTCGGGCCTCCTACAATGAGCAGTTCTTC.

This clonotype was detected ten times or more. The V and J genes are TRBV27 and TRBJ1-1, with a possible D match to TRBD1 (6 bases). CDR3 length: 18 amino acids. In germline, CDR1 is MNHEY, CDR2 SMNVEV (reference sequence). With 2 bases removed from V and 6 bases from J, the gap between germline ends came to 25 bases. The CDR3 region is CASSLRAWSGGMRAEAFF. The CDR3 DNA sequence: TGTGCCAGCAGTTTAAGGGCATGGTCGGGGGGCATGAGGGCTGAAGCTTTCTTT.

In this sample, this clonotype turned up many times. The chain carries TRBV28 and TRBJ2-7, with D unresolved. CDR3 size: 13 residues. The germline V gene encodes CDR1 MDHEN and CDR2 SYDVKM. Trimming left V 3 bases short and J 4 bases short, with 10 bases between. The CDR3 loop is CASSFRSSYEQYV. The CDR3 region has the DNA TGTGCCAGCAGTTTTAGATCGTCGTACGAGCAGTACGTC.

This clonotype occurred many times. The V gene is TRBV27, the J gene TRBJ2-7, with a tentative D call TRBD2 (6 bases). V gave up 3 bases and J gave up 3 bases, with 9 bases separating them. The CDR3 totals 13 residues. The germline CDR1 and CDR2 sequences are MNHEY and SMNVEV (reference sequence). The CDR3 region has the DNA TGTGCCAGCAGTTTCATCGGGGGCTACGAGCAGTACTTC. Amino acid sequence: CASSFIGGYEQYF.

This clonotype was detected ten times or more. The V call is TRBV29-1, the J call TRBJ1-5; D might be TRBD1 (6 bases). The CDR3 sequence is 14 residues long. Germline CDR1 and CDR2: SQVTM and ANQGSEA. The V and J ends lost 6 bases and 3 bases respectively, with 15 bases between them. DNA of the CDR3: TGCAGCGTGTCGTTGGGGGGCTCCAATCAGCCCCAGCATTTT. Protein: CSVSLGGSNQPQHF.

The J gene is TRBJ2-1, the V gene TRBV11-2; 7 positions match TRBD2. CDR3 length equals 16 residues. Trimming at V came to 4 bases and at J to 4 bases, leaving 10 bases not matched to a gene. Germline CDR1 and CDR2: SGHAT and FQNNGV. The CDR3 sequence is CASSSTAGIKYNEQFF. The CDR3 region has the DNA TGTGCCAGCAGCTCGACAGCGGGGATTAAGTACAATGAGCAGTTCTTC. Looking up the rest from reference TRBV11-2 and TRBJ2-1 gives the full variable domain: EAGVAQSPRYKIIEKRQSVAFWCNPISGHATLYWYQQILGQGPKLLIQFQNNGVVDDSQLPKDRFSAERLKGVDSTLKIQPAKLEDSAVYLCASSSTAGIKYNEQFFGPGTRLTVL.

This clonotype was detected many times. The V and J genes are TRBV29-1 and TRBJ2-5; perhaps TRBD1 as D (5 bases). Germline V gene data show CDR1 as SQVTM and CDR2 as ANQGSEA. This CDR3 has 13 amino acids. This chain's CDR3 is CRRIGVWQETQYF. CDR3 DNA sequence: TGCAGAAGGATAGGGGTTTGGCAAGAGACCCAGTACTTC. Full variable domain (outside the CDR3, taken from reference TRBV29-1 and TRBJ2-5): SAVISQKPSRDICQRGTSLTIQCQVDSQVTMMFWYRQQPGQSLTLIATANQGSEATYESGFVIDKFPISRPNLTFSTLTVSNMSPEDSSIYLCRRIGVWQETQYFGPGTRLLVL.

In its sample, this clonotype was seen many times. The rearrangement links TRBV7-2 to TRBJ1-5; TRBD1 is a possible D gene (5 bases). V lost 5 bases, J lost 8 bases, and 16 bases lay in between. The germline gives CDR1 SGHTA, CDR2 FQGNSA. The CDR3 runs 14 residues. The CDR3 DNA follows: TGTGCCAGCAGCCAGGGTCGGAGTACGGAGCCCCAGCATTTT. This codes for CASSQGRSTEPQHF.

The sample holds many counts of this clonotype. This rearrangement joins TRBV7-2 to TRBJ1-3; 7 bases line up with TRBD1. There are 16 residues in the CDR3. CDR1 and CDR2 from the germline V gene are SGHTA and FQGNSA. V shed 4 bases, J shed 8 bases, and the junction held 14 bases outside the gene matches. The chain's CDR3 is CASSYPRQGQRDTIYF. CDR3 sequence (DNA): TGTGCCAGCAGCTACCCACGACAGGGACAGCGGGACACCATATATTTT.

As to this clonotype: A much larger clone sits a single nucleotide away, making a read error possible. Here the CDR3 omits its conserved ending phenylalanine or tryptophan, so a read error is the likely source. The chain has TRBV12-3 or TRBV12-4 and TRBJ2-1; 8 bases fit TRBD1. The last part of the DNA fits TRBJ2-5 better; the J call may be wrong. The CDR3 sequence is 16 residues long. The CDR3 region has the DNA TGTGCCAGCAGTTTGATCCCAGGACAGGGTGAAGAGACCCAGTACCTC. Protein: CASSLIPGQGEETQYL.

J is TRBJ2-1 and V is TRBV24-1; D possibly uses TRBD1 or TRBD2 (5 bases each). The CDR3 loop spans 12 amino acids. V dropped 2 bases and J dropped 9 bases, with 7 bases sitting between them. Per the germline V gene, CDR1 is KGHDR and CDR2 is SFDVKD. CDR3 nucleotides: TGTGCCACCAGTGATTCAGGGAGTGAGCAGTTCTTC. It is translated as CATSDSGSEQFF.

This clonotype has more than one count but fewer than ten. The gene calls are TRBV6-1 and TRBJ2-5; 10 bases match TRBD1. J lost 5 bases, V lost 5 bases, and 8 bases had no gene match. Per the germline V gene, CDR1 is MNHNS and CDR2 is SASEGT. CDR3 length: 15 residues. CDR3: CASSLRDRGRETQYF. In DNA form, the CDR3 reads TGTGCCAGCAGTCTCCGGGACAGGGGACGGGAGACCCAGTACTTC.

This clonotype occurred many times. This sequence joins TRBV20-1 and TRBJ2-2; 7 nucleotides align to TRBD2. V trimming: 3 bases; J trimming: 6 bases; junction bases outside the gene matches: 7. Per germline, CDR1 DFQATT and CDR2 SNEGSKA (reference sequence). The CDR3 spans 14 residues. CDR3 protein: CSASRAGSAGELFF. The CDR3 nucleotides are TGCAGTGCTAGTAGAGCGGGATCCGCCGGGGAGCTGTTTTTT.

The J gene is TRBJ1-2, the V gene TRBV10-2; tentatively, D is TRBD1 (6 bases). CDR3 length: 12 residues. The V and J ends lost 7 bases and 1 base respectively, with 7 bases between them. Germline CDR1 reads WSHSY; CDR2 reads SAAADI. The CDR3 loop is CASKDSNYGYTF. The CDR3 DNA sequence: TGCGCCAGCAAGGACAGTAACTATGGCTACACCTTC.

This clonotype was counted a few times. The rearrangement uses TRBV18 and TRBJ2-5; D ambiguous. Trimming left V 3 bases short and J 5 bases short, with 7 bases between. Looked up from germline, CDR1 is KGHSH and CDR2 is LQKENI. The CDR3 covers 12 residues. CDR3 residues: CASSPRWETQYF. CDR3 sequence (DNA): TGTGCCAGCTCACCCAGATGGGAGACCCAGTACTTC.

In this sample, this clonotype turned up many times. This CDR3 is CSATSRVSYNEQFF. The CDR3 nucleotides are TGCAGTGCTACCTCCCGGGTCTCCTACAATGAGCAGTTCTTC. The rearrangement uses TRBV20-1 and TRBJ2-1; D ambiguous. Germline assignment: CDR1 DFQATT and CDR2 SNEGSKA (reference sequence). V was trimmed by 4 bases and J by 0 bases, leaving 10 bases between them. The CDR3 consists of 14 residues.

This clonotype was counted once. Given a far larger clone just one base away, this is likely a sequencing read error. The CDR3 sequence: CASSPVTSVANEQYF. CDR3 nucleotide sequence: TGTGCCAGCAGTCCCGTGACTAGTGTTGCGAATGAGCAGTACTTC. The V and J genes are TRBV28 and TRBJ2-7, with TRBD2 as a possible D gene (6 bases). The V and J ends lost 5 bases and 7 bases respectively, with 21 bases between them. This CDR3 has 15 amino acids. CDR1 is MDHEN, CDR2 SYDVKM, per germline.

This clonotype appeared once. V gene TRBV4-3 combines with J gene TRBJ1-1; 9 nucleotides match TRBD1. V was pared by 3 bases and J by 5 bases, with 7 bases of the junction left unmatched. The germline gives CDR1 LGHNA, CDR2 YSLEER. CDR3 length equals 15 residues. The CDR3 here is CASSQHRGQVTEAFF. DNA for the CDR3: TGCGCCAGCAGCCAGCACAGGGGGCAGGTGACTGAAGCTTTCTTT.

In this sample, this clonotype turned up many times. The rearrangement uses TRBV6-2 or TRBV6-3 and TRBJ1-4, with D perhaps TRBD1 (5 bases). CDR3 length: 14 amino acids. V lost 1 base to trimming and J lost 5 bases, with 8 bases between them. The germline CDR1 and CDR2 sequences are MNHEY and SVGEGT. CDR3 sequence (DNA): TGTGCCAGCAGTTACTTGCAGGGCAATGAAAAACTGTTTTTT. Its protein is CASSYLQGNEKLFF.

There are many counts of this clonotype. CDR3 in DNA: TGTGCCAGCAGCCGGGCGGGCGCCTCCGGCACTGAAGCTTTCTTT. It codes for CASSRAGASGTEAFF. The rearrangement joins TRBV12-3 or TRBV12-4 to TRBJ1-1, with D uncertain. The CDR3 length is 15 residues. V gave up 6 bases and J gave up 4 bases, with 18 bases separating them.

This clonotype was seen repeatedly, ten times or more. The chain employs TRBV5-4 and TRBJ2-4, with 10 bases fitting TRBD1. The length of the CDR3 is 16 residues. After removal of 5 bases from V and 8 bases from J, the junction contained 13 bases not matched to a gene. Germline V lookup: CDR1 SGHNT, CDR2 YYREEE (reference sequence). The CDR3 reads CASSPNLTGGWDIQYF. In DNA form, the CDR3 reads TGTGCCAGCAGTCCCAACCTGACAGGGGGCTGGGACATTCAGTACTTC.

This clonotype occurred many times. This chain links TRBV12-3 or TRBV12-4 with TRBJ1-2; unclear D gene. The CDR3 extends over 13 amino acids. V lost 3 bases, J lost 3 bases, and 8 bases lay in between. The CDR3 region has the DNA TGTGCCAGCAGTTTCTCCCCAGACTATGGCTACACCTTC. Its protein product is CASSFSPDYGYTF.

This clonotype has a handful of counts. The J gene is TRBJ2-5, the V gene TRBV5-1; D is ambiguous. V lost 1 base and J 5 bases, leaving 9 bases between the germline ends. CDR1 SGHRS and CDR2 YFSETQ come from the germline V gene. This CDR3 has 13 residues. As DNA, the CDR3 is TGCGCCAGCAGCTTGACCACTTGGGAGACCCAGTACTTC. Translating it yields CASSLTTWETQYF. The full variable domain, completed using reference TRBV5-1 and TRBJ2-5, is KAGVTQTPRYLIKTRGQQVTLSCSPISGHRSVSWYQQTPGQGLQFLFEYFSETQRNKGNFPGRFSGRQFSNSRSEMNVSTLELGDSALYLCASSLTTWETQYFGPGTRLLVL.

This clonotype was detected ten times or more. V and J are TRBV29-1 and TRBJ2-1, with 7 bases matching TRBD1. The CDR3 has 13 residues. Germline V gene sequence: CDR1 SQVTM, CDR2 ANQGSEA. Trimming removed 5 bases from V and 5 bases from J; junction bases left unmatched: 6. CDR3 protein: CSVLTGSNNEQFF. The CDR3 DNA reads TGCAGCGTTCTGACAGGGAGCAACAATGAGCAGTTCTTC.

This CDR3 is CASSQAQALPYNEQFF. DNA of the CDR3: TGCGCCAGCAGCCAGGCCCAAGCGCTACCATACAATGAGCAGTTCTTC. V and J are TRBV4-3 and TRBJ2-1; no firm D call. This CDR3 spans 16 amino acids. CDR1 and CDR2 (germline): LGHNA, YSLEER. V lost 3 bases and J lost 4, with 16 bases in between.

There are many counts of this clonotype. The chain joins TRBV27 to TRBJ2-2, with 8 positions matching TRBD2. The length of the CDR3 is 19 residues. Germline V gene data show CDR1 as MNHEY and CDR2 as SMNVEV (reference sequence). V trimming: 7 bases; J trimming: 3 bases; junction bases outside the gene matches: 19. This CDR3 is CASIPIGLAGLSHTGELFF. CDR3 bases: TGTGCCAGCATCCCCATTGGGCTAGCGGGCCTCTCGCACACCGGGGAGCTGTTTTTT.